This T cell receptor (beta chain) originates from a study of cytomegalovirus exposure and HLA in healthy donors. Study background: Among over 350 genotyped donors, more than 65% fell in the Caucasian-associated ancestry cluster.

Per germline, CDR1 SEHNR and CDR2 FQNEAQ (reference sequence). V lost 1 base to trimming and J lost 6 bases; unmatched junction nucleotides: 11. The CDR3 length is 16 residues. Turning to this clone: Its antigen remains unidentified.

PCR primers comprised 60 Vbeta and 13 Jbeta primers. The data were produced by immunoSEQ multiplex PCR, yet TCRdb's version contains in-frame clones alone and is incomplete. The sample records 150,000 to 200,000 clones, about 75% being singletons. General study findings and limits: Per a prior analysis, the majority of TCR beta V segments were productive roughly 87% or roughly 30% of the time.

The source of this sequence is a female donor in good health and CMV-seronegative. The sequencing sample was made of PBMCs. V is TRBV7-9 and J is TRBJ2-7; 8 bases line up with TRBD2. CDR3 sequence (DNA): TGTGCCAGCAGCTTAGGACGGGGGGGCGGATTGGGCGAGCAGTACTTC. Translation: CASSLGRGGGLGEQYF.